These 2 T cell receptor beta chains were all obtained from the same sample, sequenced in a study of CD8+ T cells in alopecia areata. Investigators isolated RNA and reverse transcribed it into cDNA to act as the sequencing template. Clones were sequenced by immunoSEQ multiplex PCR, and TCRdb holds only the in-frame ones, with some missing. The table lists approximately 99,000 clones, over 55% of them singletons. The sequenced sample consisted of NKG2D-low CD8+ T cells sorted from blood. The origin of the receptors is a human donor with alopecia areata.

The chain recombines TRBV28 with TRBJ2-7; D not resolved. From germline, CDR1 is MDHEN and CDR2 SYDVKM. The CDR3 contains 13 residues. V lost 9 bases and J 0 bases, leaving 12 bases between the germline ends. CDR3 residues: CASNPPSSYEQYF. The CDR3 nucleotides read TGTGCCAGTAACCCCCCGAGCTCCTACGAGCAGTACTTC.

V and J are TRBV29-1 and TRBJ1-5, with a possible D match to TRBD1 (5 bases). This CDR3 is built from 13 residues. The germline CDR1 and CDR2 sequences are SQVTM and ANQGSEA. Trimming took 6 bases from V and 5 from J, leaving 14 bases between them. CDR3 sequence reads: CSVPGLGDQPQHF. CDR3 DNA sequence: TGCAGCGTACCGGGGCTTGGGGATCAGCCCCAGCATTTT.